This entry lists 26 T cell receptor beta chains sequenced from one sample in a study of monozygotic twins with inflammatory bowel disease. TCRdb re-called the 5' RACE reads and shows each CDR3 protein once, DNA omitted. Its listing shows 150,000 to 200,000 distinct CDR3 sequences. What was sequenced was blood. The receptor set was obtained from a human donor with ulcerative colitis or Crohn's disease, or a healthy co-twin of an affected twin (not recorded which).

V and J are TRBV6-5 and TRBJ2-1; TCRdb names TRBD2, which stays unverified in the absence of DNA. There are 16 residues in the CDR3. Germline V gene lookup returns CDR1 MNHEY and CDR2 SVGAGI. CDR3 residues: CASSYHATGDYNEQFF.

The chain combines TRBV28 with TRBJ2-2; TCRdb calls TRBD1, which cannot be checked without DNA. The CDR3 has 16 amino acids. Germline V gives CDR1 MDHEN, CDR2 SYDVKM. The CDR3 loop reads CASSFRTGSNTGELFF.

The V gene is TRBV15, the J gene TRBJ1-2; TCRdb reports TRBD1, a call that lacks DNA to check it against. Germline CDR1 and CDR2: LNHNV and YYDKDF (reference sequence). The CDR3 runs 14 residues. This CDR3 reads CATSSRQGRYGYTF.

The chain employs TRBV7-9 and TRBJ1-4; as DNA is missing, the TRBD1 call by TCRdb cannot be tested. Germline V gene data show CDR1 as SEHNR and CDR2 as FQNEAQ (reference sequence). This CDR3 comprises 15 residues. The CDR3 region is CASSSRGGVNEKLFF.

This chain joins TRBV24-1 and TRBJ1-5; TCRdb outputs TRBD1, but without DNA this stays unchecked. Germline values: CDR1 KGHDR, CDR2 SFDVKD. This CDR3 spans 15 amino acids. The CDR3 is CATSDAGRSNQPQHF.

The chain has TRBV30 and TRBJ1-2; absent DNA, TCRdb's TRBD1 call cannot be checked. Germline V gives CDR1 GTSNPN, CDR2 SVGIG (reference sequence). CDR3 length: 13 residues. The CDR3 loop is CAWEGQANYGYTF.

The V gene is TRBV2, the J gene TRBJ1-1. The CDR3 is made up of 13 amino acids. Germline CDR1 and CDR2: SNHLY and FYNNEI. The CDR3 spells CASTAEGRTEAFF.

The CDR3 protein is CASSDRSGDQPQHF. The J gene is TRBJ1-5, the V gene TRBV2; TCRdb outputs TRBD1, but without DNA this stays unchecked. Germline-derived CDR1 and CDR2 are SNHLY and FYNNEI. The CDR3 loop spans 14 amino acids.

The CDR3 is CASSSEGGAKNIQYF. The chain carries TRBV5-1 and TRBJ2-4; the D gene TCRdb calls, TRBD1, cannot be checked with no DNA. The CDR3 has 15 amino acids. CDR1 and CDR2 from the germline V gene are SGHRS and YFSETQ.

The chain combines TRBV20-1 with TRBJ1-1. CDR3 length: 13 residues. Germline V gene data show CDR1 as DFQATT and CDR2 as SNEGSKA (reference sequence). CDR3 in amino acids: CSASTRMNTEAFF.

The rearrangement links TRBV7-9 to TRBJ2-3; TCRdb's D call of TRBD1 is untestable without DNA. The CDR3 covers 17 residues. The germline V gene encodes CDR1 SEHNR and CDR2 FQNEAQ (reference sequence). The CDR3 sequence is CASSLATGHLSADTQYF.

The chain employs TRBV10-3 and TRBJ1-5; the TCRdb D gene call, TRBD1, has no DNA to confirm it. Looked up from germline, CDR1 is ENHRY and CDR2 is SYGVKD. This CDR3 has 13 amino acids. CDR3 amino acids: CAASGQNNQPQHF.

The gene calls are TRBV7-9 and TRBJ1-5. The CDR3 extends over 15 amino acids. Per germline, CDR1 SEHNR and CDR2 FQNEAQ (reference sequence). This chain's CDR3 is CASSPQSGTDQPQHF.

This chain connects TRBV12-3 or TRBV12-4 to TRBJ2-7. The CDR3 totals 11 residues. CDR3 region: CASSLGALMSF.

The rearrangement joins TRBV20-1 to TRBJ2-3; absent DNA, TCRdb's TRBD2 call cannot be checked. CDR1 and CDR2 from the germline V gene are DFQATT and SNEGSKA (reference sequence). The CDR3 has 15 residues. Here the CDR3 reads CSAHLLAPGTDTQYF.

The chain joins TRBV12-3 or TRBV12-4 to TRBJ1-5; no DNA is available, so the TRBD1 call from TCRdb remains unchecked. This CDR3 region has 15 residues. The CDR3 reads CASSFQTGVNQPQHF.

The CDR3 spells CSADKVLNMQYF. The rearrangement joins TRBV20-1 to TRBJ2-4. Germline lookup yields CDR1 DFQATT and CDR2 SNEGSKA (reference sequence). The CDR3 consists of 12 residues.

The rearrangement joins TRBV20-1 to TRBJ2-1; TCRdb reports TRBD2, a call that lacks DNA to check it against. Germline CDR1 DFQATT, CDR2 SNEGSKA (reference sequence). The CDR3 covers 16 residues. The CDR3: CSARTGGVVTYNEQFF.

The J gene is TRBJ2-1, the V gene TRBV7-2; absent DNA, TCRdb's TRBD1 call cannot be checked. Germline CDR1 reads SGHTA; CDR2 reads FQGNSA. The CDR3 loop spans 14 amino acids. The CDR3 spells CASSFNRVDNEQFF.

The chain uses TRBV7-9 and TRBJ2-1; the TCRdb D gene call, TRBD1, has no DNA to confirm it. This CDR3 region has 15 residues. The germline V gene encodes CDR1 SEHNR and CDR2 FQNEAQ (reference sequence). The CDR3 loop reads CASTLRGSRYNEQFF.

The CDR3 loop is CASTWTGENQPQHF. The V gene is TRBV2, the J gene TRBJ1-5; TCRdb reports TRBD1, a call that lacks DNA to check it against. The CDR3 contains 14 residues. The germline V gene has CDR1 SNHLY and CDR2 FYNNEI.

This chain uses TRBV6-5 with TRBJ1-5. Germline loops: CDR1 MNHEY, CDR2 SVGAGI. The length of the CDR3 is 13 residues. The CDR3 protein is CASSRNSNQPQHF.

The V call is TRBV12-3 or TRBV12-4, the J call TRBJ1-1; the D gene TCRdb calls, TRBD1, cannot be checked with no DNA. This CDR3 is built from 12 residues. CDR3 region: CASGRENTEAFF.

The chain links TRBV3-1 to TRBJ1-1; TCRdb proposes TRBD1, but this gene call is untestable without DNA. Germline V lookup: CDR1 LGHDT, CDR2 YNNKEL (reference sequence). CDR3 length equals 14 residues. CDR3 loop: CASSPGQPNTEAFF.

The rearrangement uses TRBV2 and TRBJ1-2. Looked up from germline, CDR1 is SNHLY and CDR2 is FYNNEI. The CDR3 sequence is 12 residues long. The CDR3 sequence: CAGHGTVLGYTF.

V gene TRBV4-1 combines with J gene TRBJ1-4. Germline V gives CDR1 MGHRA, CDR2 YSYEKL. The length of the CDR3 is 16 residues. This CDR3 reads CASSQYLPGPNEKLFF.